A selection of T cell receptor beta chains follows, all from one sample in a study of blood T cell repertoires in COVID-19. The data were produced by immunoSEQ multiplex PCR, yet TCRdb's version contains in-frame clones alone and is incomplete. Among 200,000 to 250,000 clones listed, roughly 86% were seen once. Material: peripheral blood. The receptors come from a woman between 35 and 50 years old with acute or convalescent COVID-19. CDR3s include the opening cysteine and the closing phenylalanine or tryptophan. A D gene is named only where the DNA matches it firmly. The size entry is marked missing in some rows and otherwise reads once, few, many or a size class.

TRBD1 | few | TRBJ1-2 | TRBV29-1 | CSALDRGLANYGYTF | TGCAGCGCCCTAGACAGGGGGTTAGCTAACTATGGCTACACCTTC
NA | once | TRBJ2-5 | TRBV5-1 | CASSLGMRVQETQYF | TGCGCCAGCAGCTTGGGTATGCGGGTCCAAGAGACCCAGTACTTC
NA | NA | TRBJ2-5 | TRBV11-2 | CASSFIARQETQYF | TGTGCCAGCAGCTTCATAGCCCGACAAGAGACCCAGTACTTC
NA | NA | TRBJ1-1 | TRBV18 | CASSPRGNTEAFF | TGTGCCAGCTCACCCAGGGGGAACACTGAAGCTTTCTTT
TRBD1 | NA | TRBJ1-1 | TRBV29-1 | CSVHVVGQGNAEAFF | TGCAGCGTTCACGTGGTGGGACAGGGGAACGCTGAAGCTTTCTTT
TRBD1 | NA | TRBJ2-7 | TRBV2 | CASRGQPGGASYEQYF | TGTGCCAGCAGGGGACAGCCAGGGGGTGCCTCCTACGAGCAGTACTTC
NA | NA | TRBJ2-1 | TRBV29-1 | CSVEGIRLDEQFF | TGCAGCGTTGAAGGTATAAGACTCGATGAGCAGTTCTTC
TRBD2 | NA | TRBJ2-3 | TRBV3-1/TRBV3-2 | CASSQVSGLAGSTDTQYF | TGTGCCAGCAGCCAAGTCTCCGGACTAGCGGGGTCCACAGATACGCAGTATTTT
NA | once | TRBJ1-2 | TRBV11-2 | CASSPRTLPAYGYTF | TGTGCCAGCAGCCCAAGGACACTCCCGGCGTACGGCTACACCTTC
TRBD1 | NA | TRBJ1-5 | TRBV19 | CASSIGQVNQPQHF | TGTGCCAGTAGTATTGGACAGGTTAATCAGCCCCAGCATTTT